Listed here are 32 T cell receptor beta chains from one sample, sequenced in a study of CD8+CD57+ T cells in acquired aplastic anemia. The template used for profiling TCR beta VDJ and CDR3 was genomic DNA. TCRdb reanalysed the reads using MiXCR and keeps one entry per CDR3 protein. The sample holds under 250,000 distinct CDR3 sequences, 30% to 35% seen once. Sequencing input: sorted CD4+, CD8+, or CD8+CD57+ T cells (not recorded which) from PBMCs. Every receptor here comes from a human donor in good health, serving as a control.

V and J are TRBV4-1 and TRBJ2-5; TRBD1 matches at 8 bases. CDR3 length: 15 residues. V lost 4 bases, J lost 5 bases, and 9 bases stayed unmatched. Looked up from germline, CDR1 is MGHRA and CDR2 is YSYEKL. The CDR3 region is CASSRPGQGGETQYF. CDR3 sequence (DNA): TGCGCCAGCAGCCGTCCTGGACAGGGCGGTGAGACCCAGTACTTC.

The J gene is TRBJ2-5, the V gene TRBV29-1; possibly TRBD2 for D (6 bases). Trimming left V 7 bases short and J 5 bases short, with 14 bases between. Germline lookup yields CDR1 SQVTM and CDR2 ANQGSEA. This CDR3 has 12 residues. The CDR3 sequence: CSAVPGVETQYF. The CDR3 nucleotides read TGCAGCGCCGTCCCGGGAGTCGAGACCCAGTACTTC.

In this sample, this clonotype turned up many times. The CDR3 protein is CASNPTVYGYTF. The CDR3, as DNA: TGTGCCAGCAACCCGACAGTTTATGGCTACACCTTC. The chain uses TRBV7-3 and TRBJ1-2; TRBD1 might be the D (5 bases). The germline V gene has CDR1 SGHTA and CDR2 FQGTGA. Trimming pared 7 bases from V and 5 bases from J, leaving 11 bases between. CDR3 length: 12 residues.

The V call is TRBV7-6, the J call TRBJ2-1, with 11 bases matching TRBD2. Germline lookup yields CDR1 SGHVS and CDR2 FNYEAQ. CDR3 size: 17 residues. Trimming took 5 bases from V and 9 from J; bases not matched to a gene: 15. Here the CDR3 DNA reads TGTGCCAGCAGCCACAGTTCACTAGCGGGAGAAGTGGGTGAGCAGTTCTTC. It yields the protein CASSHSSLAGEVGEQFF. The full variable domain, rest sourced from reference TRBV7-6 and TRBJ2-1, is GAGVSQSPRYKVTKRGQDVALRCDPISGHVSLYWYRQALGQGPEFLTYFNYEAQQDKSGLPNDRFSAERPEGSISTLTIQRTEQRDSAMYRCASSHSSLAGEVGEQFFGPGTRLTVL.

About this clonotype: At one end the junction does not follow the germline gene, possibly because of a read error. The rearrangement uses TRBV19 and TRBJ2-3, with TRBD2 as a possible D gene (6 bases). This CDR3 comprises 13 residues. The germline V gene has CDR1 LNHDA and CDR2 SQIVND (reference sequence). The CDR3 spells CASSIAGTDTQYF. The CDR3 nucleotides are TGCGCCAGTAGTATAGCGGGCACAGATACGCAGTATTTT.

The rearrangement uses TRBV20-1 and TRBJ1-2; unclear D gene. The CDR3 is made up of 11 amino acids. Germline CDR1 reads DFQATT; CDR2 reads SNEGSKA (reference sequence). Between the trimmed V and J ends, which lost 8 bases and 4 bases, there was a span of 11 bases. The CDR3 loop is CSLTEVYGYTF. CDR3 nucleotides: TGCAGTTTGACTGAGGTCTATGGCTACACCTTC.

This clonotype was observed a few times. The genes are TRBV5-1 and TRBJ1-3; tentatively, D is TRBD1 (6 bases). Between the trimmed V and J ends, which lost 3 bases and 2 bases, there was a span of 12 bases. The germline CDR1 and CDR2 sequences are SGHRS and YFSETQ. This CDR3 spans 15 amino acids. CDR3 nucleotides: TGCGCCAGCAGCTATTTCTGGGGGCCTGGAAACACCATATATTTT. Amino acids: CASSYFWGPGNTIYF.

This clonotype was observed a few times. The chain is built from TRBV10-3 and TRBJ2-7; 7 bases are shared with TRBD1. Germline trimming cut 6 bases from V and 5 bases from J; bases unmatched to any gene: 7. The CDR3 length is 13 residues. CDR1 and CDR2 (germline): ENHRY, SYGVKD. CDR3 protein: CAISRDSINEQYF. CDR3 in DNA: TGTGCCATCAGCCGGGACAGTATCAACGAGCAGTACTTC.

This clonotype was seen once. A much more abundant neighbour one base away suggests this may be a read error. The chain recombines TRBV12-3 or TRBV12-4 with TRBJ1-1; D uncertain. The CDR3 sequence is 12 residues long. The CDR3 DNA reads TGTGCCAGCAGTTTAGTGGCCGTTGAAGCTTCCTTT. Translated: CASSLVAVEASF.

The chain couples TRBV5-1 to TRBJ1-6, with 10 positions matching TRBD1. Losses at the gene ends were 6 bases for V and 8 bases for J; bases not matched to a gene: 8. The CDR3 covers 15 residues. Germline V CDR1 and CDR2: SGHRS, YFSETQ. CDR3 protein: CASNTGTGVHSPLHF. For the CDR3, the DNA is TGCGCCAGCAACACAGGGACAGGGGTGCATTCACCCCTCCACTTT.

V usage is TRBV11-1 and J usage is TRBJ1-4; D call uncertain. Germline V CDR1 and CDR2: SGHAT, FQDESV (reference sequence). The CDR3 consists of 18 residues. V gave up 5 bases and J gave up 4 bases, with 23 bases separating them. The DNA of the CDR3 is TGTGCCAGCAGCGATAGCGGGTCGGGGAGGGCCTTTAATGAAAAACTGTTTTTT. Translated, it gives CASSDSGSGRAFNEKLFF.

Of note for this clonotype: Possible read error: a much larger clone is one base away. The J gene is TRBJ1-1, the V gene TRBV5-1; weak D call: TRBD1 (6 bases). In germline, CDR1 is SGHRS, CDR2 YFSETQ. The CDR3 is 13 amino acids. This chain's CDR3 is CASSFTGNTAAFF. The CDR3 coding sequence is TGCGCCAGCAGCTTTACAGGGAACACTGCAGCTTTCTTT.

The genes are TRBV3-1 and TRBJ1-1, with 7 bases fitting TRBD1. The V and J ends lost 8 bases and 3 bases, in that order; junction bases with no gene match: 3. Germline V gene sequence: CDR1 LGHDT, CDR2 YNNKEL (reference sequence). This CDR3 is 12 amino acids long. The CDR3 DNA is TGTGCCAGCTCGACAGGGCACACTGAAGCTTTCTTT. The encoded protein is CASSTGHTEAFF.

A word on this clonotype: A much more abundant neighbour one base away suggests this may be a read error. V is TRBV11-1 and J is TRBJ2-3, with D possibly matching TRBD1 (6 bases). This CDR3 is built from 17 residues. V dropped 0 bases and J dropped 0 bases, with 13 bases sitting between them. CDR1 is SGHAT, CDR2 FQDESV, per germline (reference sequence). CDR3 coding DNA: TGTGCCAGCAGCTTAGCTTCAGGGGTGGCGAGCACAGATACGCAGTATTTT. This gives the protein CASSLASGVASTDTQYF. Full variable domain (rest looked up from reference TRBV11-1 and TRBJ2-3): EAEVAQSPRYKITEKSQAVAFWCDPISGHATLYWYRQILGQGPELLVQFQDESVVDDSQLPKDRFSAERLKGVDSTLKIQPAELGDSAMYLCASSLASGVASTDTQYFGPGTRLTVL.

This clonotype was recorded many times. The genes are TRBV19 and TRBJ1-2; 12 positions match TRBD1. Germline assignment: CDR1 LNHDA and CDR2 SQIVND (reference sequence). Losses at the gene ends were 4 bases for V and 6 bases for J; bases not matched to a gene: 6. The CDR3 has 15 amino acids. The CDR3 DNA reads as TGTGCCAGTAGTAACCCCGGGACAGGGGGCGATGGCTACACCTTC. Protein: CASSNPGTGGDGYTF.

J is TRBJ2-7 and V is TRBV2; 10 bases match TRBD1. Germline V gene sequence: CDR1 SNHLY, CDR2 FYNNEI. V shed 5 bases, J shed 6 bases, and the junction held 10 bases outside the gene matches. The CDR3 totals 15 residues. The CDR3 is CASSPGTGAPSEQYF. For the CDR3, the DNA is TGTGCCAGCAGTCCTGGGACAGGGGCTCCAAGCGAGCAGTACTTC.

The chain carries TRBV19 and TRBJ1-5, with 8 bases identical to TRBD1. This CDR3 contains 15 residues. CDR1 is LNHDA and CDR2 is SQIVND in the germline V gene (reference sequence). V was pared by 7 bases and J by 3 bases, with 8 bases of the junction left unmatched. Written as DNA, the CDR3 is TGTGCCAGTAAACAGGGGGGTTTAGACAATCAGCCCCAGCATTTT. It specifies CASKQGGLDNQPQHF.

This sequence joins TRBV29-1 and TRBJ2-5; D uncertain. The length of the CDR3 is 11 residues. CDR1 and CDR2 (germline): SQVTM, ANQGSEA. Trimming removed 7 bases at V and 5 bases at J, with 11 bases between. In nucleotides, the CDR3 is TGCAGCGCAAACATAGGCGAGACCCAGTACTTC. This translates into CSANIGETQYF.

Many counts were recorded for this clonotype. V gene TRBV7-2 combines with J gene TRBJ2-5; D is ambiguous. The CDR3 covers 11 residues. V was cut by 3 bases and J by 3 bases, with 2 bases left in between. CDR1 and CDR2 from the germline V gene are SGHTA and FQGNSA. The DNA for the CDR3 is TGTGCCAGCAGCTTGAAAGAGACCCAGTACTTC. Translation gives CASSLKETQYF. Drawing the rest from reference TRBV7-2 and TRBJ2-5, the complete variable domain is GAGVSQSPSNKVTEKGKDVELRCDPISGHTALYWYRQSLGQGLEFLIYFQGNSAPDKSGLPSDRFSAERTGGSVSTLTIQRTQQEDSAVYLCASSLKETQYFGPGTRLLVL.

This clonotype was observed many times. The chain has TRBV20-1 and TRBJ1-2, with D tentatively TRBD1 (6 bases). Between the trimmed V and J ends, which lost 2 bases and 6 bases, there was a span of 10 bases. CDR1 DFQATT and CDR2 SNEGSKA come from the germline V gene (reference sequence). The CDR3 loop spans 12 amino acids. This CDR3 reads CSARRAGDGYTF. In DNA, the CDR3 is TGCAGTGCTAGAAGGGCAGGGGATGGCTACACCTTC.

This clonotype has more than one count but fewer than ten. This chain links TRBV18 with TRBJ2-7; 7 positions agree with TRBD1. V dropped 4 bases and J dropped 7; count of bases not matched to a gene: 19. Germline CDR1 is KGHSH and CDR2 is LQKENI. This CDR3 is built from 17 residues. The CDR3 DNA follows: TGTGCCAGCTCACACTTTCCCCCCGGGACAGAAAGATGGGAGCAGTACTTC. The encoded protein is CASSHFPPGTERWEQYF.

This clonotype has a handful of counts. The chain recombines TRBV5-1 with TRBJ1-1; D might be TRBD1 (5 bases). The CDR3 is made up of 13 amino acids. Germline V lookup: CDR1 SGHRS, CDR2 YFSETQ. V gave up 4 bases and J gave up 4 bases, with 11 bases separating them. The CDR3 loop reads CASSPGTRTEAFF. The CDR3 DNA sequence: TGCGCCAGCAGCCCCGGGACGCGCACTGAAGCTTTCTTT.

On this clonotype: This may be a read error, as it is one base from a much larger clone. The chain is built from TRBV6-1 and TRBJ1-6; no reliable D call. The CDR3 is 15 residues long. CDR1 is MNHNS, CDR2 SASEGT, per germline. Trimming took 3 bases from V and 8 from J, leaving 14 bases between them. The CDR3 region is CASSEIGFQDSPLHF. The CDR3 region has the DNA TGTGCCAGCAGTGAGATAGGGTTCCAGGATTCACCCCTCCACTTT.

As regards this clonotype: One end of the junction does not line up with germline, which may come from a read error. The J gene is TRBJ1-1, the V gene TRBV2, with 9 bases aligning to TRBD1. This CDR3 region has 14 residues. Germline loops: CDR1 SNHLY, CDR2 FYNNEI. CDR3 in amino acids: CAGSGTGYSTEAFF. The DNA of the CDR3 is TGTGCCGGCAGCGGGACAGGGTATAGCACTGAAGCTTTCTTT.

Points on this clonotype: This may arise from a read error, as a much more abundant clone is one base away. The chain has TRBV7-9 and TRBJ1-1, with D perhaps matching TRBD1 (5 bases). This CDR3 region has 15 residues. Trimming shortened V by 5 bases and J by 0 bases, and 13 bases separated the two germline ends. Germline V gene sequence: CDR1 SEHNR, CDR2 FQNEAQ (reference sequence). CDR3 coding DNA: TGTGCCAGCAGCGACTACGGGGGATTGAACACTGAAGCTTTCTTT. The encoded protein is CASSDYGGLNTEAFF.

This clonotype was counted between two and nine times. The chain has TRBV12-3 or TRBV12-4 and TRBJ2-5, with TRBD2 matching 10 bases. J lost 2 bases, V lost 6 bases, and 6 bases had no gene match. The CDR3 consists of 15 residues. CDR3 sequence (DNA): TGTGCCAGCAGCCAAGGACTAGCGGTGCAAGAGACCCAGTACTTC. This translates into CASSQGLAVQETQYF.

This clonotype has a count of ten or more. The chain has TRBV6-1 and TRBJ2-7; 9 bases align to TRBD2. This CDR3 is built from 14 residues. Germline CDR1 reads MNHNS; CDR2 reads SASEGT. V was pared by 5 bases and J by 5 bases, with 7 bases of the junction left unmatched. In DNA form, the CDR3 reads TGTGCCAGCAGTCTTAGCGGGAGTTATAACGAGCAGTACTTC. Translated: CASSLSGSYNEQYF.

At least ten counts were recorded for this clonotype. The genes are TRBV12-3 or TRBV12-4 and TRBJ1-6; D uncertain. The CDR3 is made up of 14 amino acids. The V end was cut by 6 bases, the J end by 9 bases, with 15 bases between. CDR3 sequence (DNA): TGTGCCAGCAGGGGCTCCAACACGGGTTCACCCCTCCACTTT. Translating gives CASRGSNTGSPLHF.

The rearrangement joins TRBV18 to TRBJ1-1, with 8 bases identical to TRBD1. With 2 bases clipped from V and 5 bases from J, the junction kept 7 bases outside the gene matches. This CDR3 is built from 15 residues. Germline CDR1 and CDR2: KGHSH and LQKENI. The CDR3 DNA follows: TGTGCCAGCTCACCATCGGAAACAGGGGGAACTGAAGCTTTCTTT. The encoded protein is CASSPSETGGTEAFF.

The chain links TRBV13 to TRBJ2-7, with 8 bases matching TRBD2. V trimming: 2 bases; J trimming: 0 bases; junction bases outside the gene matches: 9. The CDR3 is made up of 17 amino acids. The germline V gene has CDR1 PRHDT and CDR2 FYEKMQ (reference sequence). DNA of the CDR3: TGTGCCAGCAGCTTAAGGTTAGCTAGCGGGCGCTCCTACGAGCAGTACTTC. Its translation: CASSLRLASGRSYEQYF.

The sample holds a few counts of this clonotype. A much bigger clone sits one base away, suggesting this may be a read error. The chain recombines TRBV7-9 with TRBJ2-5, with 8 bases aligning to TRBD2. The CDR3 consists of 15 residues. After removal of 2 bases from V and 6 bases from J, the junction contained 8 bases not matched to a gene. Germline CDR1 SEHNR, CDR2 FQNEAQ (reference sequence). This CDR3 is CASSLSAGAQKTQYF. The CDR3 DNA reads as TGTGCCAGCAGCTTATCAGCGGGAGCGCAAAAGACCCAGTACTTC.

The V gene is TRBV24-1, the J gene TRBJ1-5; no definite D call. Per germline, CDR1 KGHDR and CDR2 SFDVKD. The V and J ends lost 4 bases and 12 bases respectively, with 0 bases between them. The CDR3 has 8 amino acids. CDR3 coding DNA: TGTGCCACCAGTGACCAGCATTTT. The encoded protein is CATSDQHF.